Below are 24 T cell receptor beta chains sequenced from a single sample in a study of blood T cells in healthy people across ages. Together with a sample-barcoded 5' primer, a J-beta primer mix was included in a second PCR lasting about 7 to 11 cycles. A single record per CDR3 protein comes from TCRdb applying MiXCR to the 5' RACE reads. Here the sample spans about 1.6 million distinct CDR3 sequences, roughly 32% being singletons. Sample: blood. The receptor source for this set is a young woman in good health.

This chain uses TRBV7-9 with TRBJ1-2; TRBD1 might be the D (6 bases). Trimming cost V 5 bases and J 4 bases, with 20 bases left between them. Germline CDR1 reads SEHNR; CDR2 reads FQNEAQ (reference sequence). The CDR3 consists of 16 residues. CDR3 amino acids: CASSESRAGVRYGYTF. For the CDR3, the DNA is TGTGCCAGCAGCGAAAGCAGGGCAGGGGTACGCTATGGCTACACCTTC.

This clonotype has more than one count but fewer than ten. The chain couples TRBV5-1 to TRBJ1-1; TRBD1 aligns across 8 bases. This CDR3 is built from 14 residues. Trimming took 4 bases from V and 4 from J; bases not matched to a gene: 6. The germline V gene encodes CDR1 SGHRS and CDR2 YFSETQ. Here the CDR3 reads CASSRTGYTTEAFF. The CDR3 nucleotides read TGCGCCAGCAGCCGGACAGGGTATACCACTGAAGCTTTCTTT. The variable domain in full, with the rest retrieved from reference TRBV5-1 and TRBJ1-1, is KAGVTQTPRYLIKTRGQQVTLSCSPISGHRSVSWYQQTPGQGLQFLFEYFSETQRNKGNFPGRFSGRQFSNSRSEMNVSTLELGDSALYLCASSRTGYTTEAFFGQGTRLTVV.

This clonotype was recorded a few times. One junction end disagrees with the germline gene, perhaps due to a read error. The chain has TRBV7-4 and TRBJ1-5; D remains unclear. The CDR3 is 12 amino acids. Per the germline V gene, CDR1 is SGHVT and CDR2 is SQSDAQ. The CDR3 reads CASRDTDHPQHF. CDR3 sequence (DNA): TGTGCCAGCAGGGATACAGATCATCCCCAGCATTTT.

In its sample, this clonotype was seen a few times. This may arise from a read error, as a much more abundant clone is one base away. The chain uses TRBV7-2 and TRBJ2-1, with D perhaps TRBD1 (5 bases). Germline V lookup: CDR1 SGHTA, CDR2 FQGNSA. V lost 2 bases, J lost 4 bases, and 9 bases lay in between. The length of the CDR3 is 14 residues. CDR3 sequence: CASSLRGRYNEQFF. The DNA for the CDR3 is TGTGCCAGCAGCTTAAGGGGCCGTTACAATGAGCAGTTCTTC.

As to this clonotype: This sequence may be a read error, since a much larger clone differs from it by one base. CDR3 protein: CCAHGQGMDEQYF. DNA of the CDR3: TGCTGTGCCCACGGACAGGGAATGGACGAGCAGTACTTC. V usage is TRBV20-1 and J usage is TRBJ2-7, with TRBD1 matching 8 bases. This CDR3 is 13 amino acids long. Germline CDR1 is DFQATT and CDR2 is SNEGSKA (reference sequence).

This clonotype was seen a handful of times. Given a much more abundant clone one base away, this may be a read error. V and J are TRBV2 and TRBJ2-7; perhaps TRBD1 as D (6 bases). Between the trimmed V and J ends, which lost 2 bases and 0 bases, there was a span of 8 bases. Per the germline V gene, CDR1 is SNHLY and CDR2 is FYNNEI. This CDR3 spans 14 amino acids. CDR3 region: CASSEPTGSYEQYF. The CDR3 nucleotides read TGTGCCAGCAGTGAACCGACAGGCTCCTACGAGCAGTACTTC.

This clonotype has just a few counts. The chain has TRBV29-1 and TRBJ2-1; 8 positions agree with TRBD2. The CDR3 sequence is 13 residues long. V dropped 2 bases and J dropped 8; count of bases not matched to a gene: 5. The germline V gene encodes CDR1 SQVTM and CDR2 ANQGSEA. CDR3 bases: TGCAGCGTTGAACGGGGGGGGAGGCATGAGCAGTTCTTC. Translation: CSVERGGRHEQFF.

The chain uses TRBV30 and TRBJ2-1; D not resolved. From germline, CDR1 is GTSNPN and CDR2 SVGIG (reference sequence). The CDR3 totals 13 residues. V was cut by 1 base and J by 8 bases, with 12 bases left in between. Written as DNA, the CDR3 is TGTGCCTGGAGTGCCGACGATTGGGATGAGCAGTTCTTC. It yields the protein CAWSADDWDEQFF.

In its sample, this clonotype was seen a few times. The J gene is TRBJ2-1, the V gene TRBV3-1, with D possibly matching TRBD2 (6 bases). Germline loops: CDR1 LGHDT, CDR2 YNNKEL (reference sequence). V was pared by 1 base and J by 10 bases, with 11 bases between. This CDR3 is 13 amino acids long. The CDR3 bases are TGTGCCAGCAGCCAAGGACTAGTGGAAGAGCAGTTCTTC. Translating it yields CASSQGLVEEQFF.

This chain connects TRBV7-2 to TRBJ2-3; TRBD2 aligns across 8 bases. The V gene end was trimmed by 5 bases and the J gene end by 3 bases; junction bases not matched to a gene: 7. Germline assignment: CDR1 SGHTA and CDR2 FQGNSA. The CDR3 has 15 amino acids. The CDR3 protein is CASSPWTSRTDTQYF. CDR3 in DNA: TGTGCCAGCAGCCCCTGGACTAGCAGAACAGATACGCAGTATTTT.

CDR3 nucleotide sequence: TGTGCCAGCAGCTTAGGACTAGCGGAAACAGAAGAGACCCAGTACTTC. Protein sequence: CASSLGLAETEETQYF. The chain recombines TRBV7-2 with TRBJ2-5, with 9 bases fitting TRBD2. The trim removed 1 base at V and 3 bases at J, leaving 6 bases unmatched. Germline CDR1 SGHTA, CDR2 FQGNSA. This CDR3 has 16 residues.

This rearrangement joins TRBV2 to TRBJ2-7; 12 nucleotides agree with TRBD2. Per the germline V gene, CDR1 is SNHLY and CDR2 is FYNNEI. The CDR3 consists of 14 residues. J was trimmed by 5 bases and V by 6 bases; bases with no gene match: 5. CDR3 region: CASRRLAGVNEQYF. Here the CDR3 DNA reads TGTGCCAGCAGAAGACTAGCGGGAGTGAACGAGCAGTACTTC.

The chain links TRBV7-2 to TRBJ1-4; TRBD1 matches at 11 bases. The junction had 9 bases not matched to a gene; V was cut back by 1 base and J by 14 bases. The CDR3 runs to 15 residues. Germline CDR1 reads SGHTA; CDR2 reads FQGNSA. In DNA form, the CDR3 reads TGTGCCAGCAGCTTAGTTGGACAGGGGGCCCACGATCTGTTTTTT. Residues: CASSLVGQGAHDLFF.

The V call is TRBV12-3 or TRBV12-4, the J call TRBJ2-1, with 8 bases identical to TRBD1. Trimming removed 3 bases from V and 8 bases from J; junction bases left unmatched: 9. The CDR3 extends over 15 amino acids. Here the CDR3 reads CASSLVQGASDEQFF. The DNA for the CDR3 is TGTGCCAGCAGTTTGGTCCAGGGGGCATCGGATGAGCAGTTCTTC.

The J gene is TRBJ2-3, the V gene TRBV7-9, with 11 bases aligning to TRBD2. V dropped 3 bases and J dropped 4; count of bases not matched to a gene: 3. CDR3 length: 15 residues. Germline V gene lookup returns CDR1 SEHNR and CDR2 FQNEAQ (reference sequence). The CDR3 protein is CASSFPLAGADTQYF. Here the CDR3 DNA reads TGTGCCAGCAGCTTTCCACTAGCGGGGGCAGATACGCAGTATTTT.

This clonotype showed up just a few times. The V call is TRBV9, the J call TRBJ2-3, with D perhaps matching TRBD2 (5 bases). CDR3 length: 11 residues. Germline values: CDR1 SGDLS, CDR2 YYNGEE. Trimming left V 4 bases short and J 11 bases short, with 11 bases between. CDR3 sequence: CASSPGERQYF. The CDR3 bases are TGTGCCAGCAGCCCCGGGGAGAGGCAGTATTTT.

This clonotype has a handful of counts. The chain is built from TRBV28 and TRBJ1-6; D is possibly TRBD1 (5 bases). There are 12 residues in the CDR3. CDR1 is MDHEN, CDR2 SYDVKM, per germline. Between the trimmed V and J ends, which lost 6 bases and 8 bases, there was a span of 8 bases. The CDR3 DNA reads as TGTGCCAGCAGCCGGGGGGATTCACCCCTCCACTTT. Its translation: CASSRGDSPLHF.

This clonotype was recorded once. The rearrangement links TRBV2 to TRBJ1-1; 9 bases agree with TRBD1. With V trimmed by 3 bases and J by 5 bases, 10 bases remained unmatched. The CDR3 sequence is 16 residues long. Germline V lookup: CDR1 SNHLY, CDR2 FYNNEI. The CDR3 region is CASSDGDREGGTEAFF. In DNA, the CDR3 is TGTGCCAGCAGTGACGGGGACAGGGAAGGGGGGACTGAAGCTTTCTTT.

The genes are TRBV30 and TRBJ1-2; weak D call: TRBD1 (6 bases). The CDR3 is 12 amino acids. Germline loops: CDR1 GTSNPN, CDR2 SVGIG (reference sequence). Trimming took off 5 bases at V and 4 bases at J, with 11 bases between the two ends. The chain's CDR3 is CAWSTGSYGYTF. The CDR3 region has the DNA TGTGCCTGGTCGACAGGCTCCTATGGCTACACCTTC.

This clonotype has a handful of counts. The rearrangement links TRBV6-2 or TRBV6-3 to TRBJ1-2; 7 nucleotides line up with TRBD1. CDR3 length equals 14 residues. With V trimmed by 6 bases and J by 4 bases, 8 bases remained unmatched. CDR1 MNHEY and CDR2 SVGEGT come from the germline V gene. The CDR3 nucleotides read TGTGCCAGCAGACTTACAGGGGATGGCTATGGCTACACCTTC. Protein sequence: CASRLTGDGYGYTF.

This clonotype was found a few times. The V call is TRBV15, the J call TRBJ2-6; 11 bases are a match to TRBD1. The CDR3 extends over 18 amino acids. Germline V gene lookup returns CDR1 LNHNV and CDR2 YYDKDF (reference sequence). The ends lost 5 bases at V and 2 bases at J; junction bases unmatched: 8. The CDR3 nucleotides read TGTGCCACCAGCGGACCAGAGGACAGGGGGCCTGGGGCCAACGTCCTGACTTTC. Protein: CATSGPEDRGPGANVLTF.

This clonotype was observed a handful of times. The rearrangement joins TRBV2 to TRBJ2-7; 9 bases match TRBD1. The CDR3 extends over 17 amino acids. Germline V gene sequence: CDR1 SNHLY, CDR2 FYNNEI. The V segment lost 2 bases and the J segment 1 base; nucleotides outside the gene matches: 9. CDR3 in DNA: TGTGCCAGCAGTGAAAGAATTGGGACAGGGATTTCCTACGAGCAGTACTTC. It translates to CASSERIGTGISYEQYF.

The chain is built from TRBV6-1 and TRBJ2-7, with D perhaps matching TRBD2 (7 bases). The better agreement between TRBJ2-5 and the DNA end casts doubt on the J call. The CDR3 is made up of 15 amino acids. Germline V gene data show CDR1 as MNHNS and CDR2 as SASEGT. The CDR3 DNA reads TGTGCCAGCAGTGAAGCGTGGCAGGGAGGGGGGACCCAGTACTTC. Translation gives CASSEAWQGGGTQYF.

This clonotype was counted a few times. The gene calls are TRBV27 and TRBJ2-1; a weak D match, TRBD1 (5 bases). The CDR3 runs 14 residues. Germline V gives CDR1 MNHEY, CDR2 SMNVEV (reference sequence). Between the trimmed V and J ends, which lost 9 bases and 5 bases, there was a span of 17 bases. CDR3 nucleotides: TGTGCCAGTCAAACAGGATTTCCCCACAATGAGCAGTTCTTC. Residues: CASQTGFPHNEQFF.